This T cell receptor (beta chain) appears in the sequencing data of a study of blood T cell repertoires in COVID-19. While infection was still active, Seattle patients were enrolled and then followed longitudinally. V shed 0 bases and J shed 5 bases, with 14 bases lying between them. CDR3 size: 15 residues. CDR1 WNHNN and CDR2 SYGVQD come from the germline V gene (reference sequence). The data were produced by immunoSEQ multiplex PCR, yet TCRdb's version contains in-frame clones alone and is incomplete. There are roughly 230,000 clones in the sample; almost 85% occur only once, and 4% to 6% lies in the top ten. Judged by abundance, this clone is medium-sized (0.01 to 0.1%).

The receptor's source is a man between 50 and 59 years old with COVID-19, enrolled during active disease. The V call is TRBV10-1, the J call TRBJ2-7; perhaps TRBD2 as D (6 bases). The sample consisted of peripheral blood. As DNA, the CDR3 is TGCGCCAGCAGTGAGTCGGATGAGGGAGGACACGAGCAGTACTTC. Amino acids: CASSESDEGGHEQYF.